This record concerns one TCR beta chain sequence. This clonotype was seen many times. The antigen it binds to is not known. Per-base qualities were not stored, and no clone one base away is much larger. The record originates from a study of Graves' ophthalmopathy and Graves' hyperthyroidism (dated by TCRdb to 2016 to 2019). For context, the study as a whole: Peripheral blood samples were taken at the time of initial diagnosis, before any treatment was given. The study used TCR beta repertoire signatures to distinguish Graves' ophthalmopathy from Graves' hyperthyroidism and to predict progression to ophthalmopathy. In total, around 130 blood samples were TCR-sequenced: 43 ophthalmopathy, some 75 hyperthyroidism and around 17 hyperthyroidism-to-ophthalmopathy patients. To explore V-J signatures that separate ophthalmopathy from hyperthyroidism, a discovery set of about 100 patients was enrolled, consisting of 40 to 45 with ophthalmopathy and about 60 with stable hyperthyroidism. An independent validation cohort comprised fewer than 20 hyperthyroidism patients and over 15 patients who later progressed from hyperthyroidism to ophthalmopathy. In roughly 6 hyperthyroidism patients, the T-cell repertoires found in thyroid tissue were compared with those found in blood. After sampling, hyperthyroidism patients received methimazole starting at 30 mg daily, and ophthalmopathy patients received high-dose intravenous methylprednisolone. The roughly 94 discovery patients were randomly split 7:3 into training and test sets. What the study reported, not specific to this receptor: The 13-signature model separated ophthalmopathy from stable hyperthyroidism with 87.88% sensitivity and 81% to 82% specificity in cross-validation, and 80%/75% in the test set. No statistical method was used to set the sample size in advance, and the investigators knew which group each participant was assigned to. In validation, the model predicted ophthalmopathy progression with about 64% sensitivity and about 73% specificity; fewer than 15 predicted patients were CT-confirmed with GO in a median of approximately 6.5 months. Among expanded thyroid clonotypes with frequency above 0.001, most also showed up in blood, which suggests that blood repertoires may reflect the thyroid immune response.

Taken from cysteine to phenylalanine, the CDR3 has 13 residues. CDR3 DNA is the only sequence kept; it has 39 bases, read in frame from the first base. Compared with germline, V lacks 6 bases and J lacks 3 bases; bases without a gene match: 2. For repertoire sequencing, the TCR beta CDR3 regions were amplified from RNA transcripts. The first round was an RT-PCR using HTBI primers with the Qiagen OneStep RT-PCR kit, and this first round was followed by a second-round multiplex PCR, then size selection and purification. Sequencing of the libraries was carried out on an Illumina HiSeq2000 in paired-end mode with 100 bp reads. In the paper's pipeline: SOAPnuke was used to process the reads, removing any read that contained adapters or uncalled bases, had a mean Phred below 15, or lacked an exact match to the constant primer or identifier. High-quality paired reads were merged with COPE v1.2.5. Each unique nucleotide sequence was treated as a clonotype, and MiTCR v1.1 was used to align the clonotypes to the IMGT TRB V, D and J references. Only V-J combinations with frequency above 0.0001 were analysed, covering 99% to 99.2% of repertoires. A TCR clonal expansion and chaos score per V-J combination was defined as the ratio of F50 clonal expansion to chaos observed in the TCRdist matrix. Welch's t-statistics and random forest were used to narrow the features down to 10 to 15 V-J combinations, which were then fed into a naive Bayes classifier. The similarity between thyroid and blood repertoires was quantified using the Morisita-Horn index. TCRdb cleaned the public reads at Q25 with fastp, built clones with MiXCR and kept in-frame beta chains. Identical CDR3 protein sequences are pooled into one entry, listed with their most common genes and DNA. These V and J calls derive from TCRdb rather than the authors' analysis. This sample holds a few hundred thousand distinct CDR3 sequences; around 20% were observed only once. The top ten clones comprise about 1.4% of the sample.

Ophthalmopathy patients were characterized by moderately to severely active disease, a Clinical Activity Score of at least 3, a NOSPECS grade of at least 4, and a disease duration under 3 months. Patients were excluded if they had other autoimmune diseases, uncontrolled infections, pregnancy or lactation. Clinical symptoms, serum thyroxine, TRAb, thyroid ultrasound and orbital computed tomography were used for diagnosis. Using Ficoll-Paque density gradient centrifugation, PBMCs were isolated from 10 ml of fresh peripheral blood. Total RNA was extracted with Trizol reagent and quality-checked on an Agilent 2100 Bioanalyzer.

Here the chain combines TRBV12-3 or TRBV12-4 and TRBJ2-7; 10 nucleotides in the junction match TRBD1. Sequencing was done on a sample of peripheral blood. The clonotype comes from a woman aged 18-35 years with Graves' ophthalmopathy. Donor details come from another sample of the same person, matched by shared clones. CDR3 protein: CASRDRGDYEQYF. The DNA reads TGTGCCAGCAGGGACAGGGGGGACTACGAGCAGTACTTC.